This is a list of T cell receptor beta chains from one sample in a study of control samples from healthy donors and cancer patients. The repertoire was sequenced with immunoSEQ multiplex PCR; TCRdb's copy has only in-frame clones and lacks some. The profile shows some 130,000 clones, roughly 92% of them singletons. Specimen: blood. All receptors derive from a man between 25 and 39 years old in good health. CDR3s include the opening cysteine and the closing phenylalanine or tryptophan. The order of the fields is D gene, clone size, CDR3 length, V gene, J gene, CDR3 protein, CDR3 DNA. D genes are given only for firm matches. Size tells how often a clone was seen (once, few, many) or the class of an expanded clone, and some rows leave it out.

D gene: -; clone size: -; CDR3 length: 12; V gene: TRBV6-6; J gene: TRBJ1-1; CDR3 protein: CASTSRYTEAFF; CDR3 DNA: TGTGCCAGCACCTCTAGGTACACTGAAGCTTTCTTT
D gene: -; clone size: -; CDR3 length: 13; V gene: TRBV7-3; J gene: TRBJ2-2; CDR3 protein: CASSLQGTGELFF; CDR3 DNA: TGTGCCAGCAGCCTTCAGGGAACCGGGGAGCTGTTTTTT
D gene: -; clone size: -; CDR3 length: 15; V gene: TRBV28; J gene: TRBJ1-1; CDR3 protein: CASSFPRGVNTEAFF; CDR3 DNA: TGTGCCAGCAGTTTCCCGAGGGGTGTGAACACTGAAGCTTTCTTT
D gene: -; clone size: once; CDR3 length: 15; V gene: TRBV7-9; J gene: TRBJ1-1; CDR3 protein: CASKGQSGRNTEAFF; CDR3 DNA: TGTGCCAGCAAGGGGCAGTCTGGACGGAACACTGAAGCTTTCTTT
D gene: -; clone size: once; CDR3 length: 15; V gene: TRBV6-2/TRBV6-3; J gene: TRBJ2-5; CDR3 protein: CASSQGEEGGETQYF; CDR3 DNA: TGTGCCAGCAGCCAAGGGGAAGAAGGTGGGGAGACCCAGTACTTC
D gene: -; clone size: -; CDR3 length: 15; V gene: TRBV15; J gene: TRBJ1-2; CDR3 protein: CATSRDPTGPYGYTF; CDR3 DNA: TGTGCCACCAGCAGAGATCCGACAGGACCCTATGGCTACACCTTC
D gene: -; clone size: -; CDR3 length: 15; V gene: TRBV7-2; J gene: TRBJ2-1; CDR3 protein: CASSLGTASYNEQFF; CDR3 DNA: TGTGCCAGCAGCTTAGGGACAGCTTCCTACAATGAGCAGTTCTTC
D gene: TRBD2; clone size: -; CDR3 length: 16; V gene: TRBV4-2; J gene: TRBJ2-3; CDR3 protein: CASSPNSAGGTDTQYF; CDR3 DNA: TGTGCCAGCAGCCCGAACTCGGCGGGAGGCACAGATACGCAGTATTTT
D gene: -; clone size: -; CDR3 length: 12; V gene: TRBV2; J gene: TRBJ2-2; CDR3 protein: CASRSHTGELFF; CDR3 DNA: TGTGCCAGCAGATCCCACACCGGGGAGCTGTTTTTT
D gene: -; clone size: -; CDR3 length: 12; V gene: TRBV7-2; J gene: TRBJ2-1; CDR3 protein: CASSPTLTEGFF; CDR3 DNA: TGTGCCAGCAGCCCCACCCTCACGGAGGGGTTCTTC
D gene: TRBD1; clone size: -; CDR3 length: 15; V gene: TRBV29-1; J gene: TRBJ2-7; CDR3 protein: CSVEDRYGTGYEQYF; CDR3 DNA: TGCAGCGTTGAAGATCGTTACGGGACAGGTTACGAGCAGTACTTC
D gene: -; clone size: -; CDR3 length: 16; V gene: TRBV4-1; J gene: TRBJ1-4; CDR3 protein: CASSQGKGVLNEKLFF; CDR3 DNA: TGCGCCAGCAGCCAAGGGAAAGGGGTGCTGAATGAAAAACTGTTTTTT
D gene: -; clone size: -; CDR3 length: 16; V gene: TRBV27; J gene: TRBJ2-2; CDR3 protein: CASSPLPGANTGELFF; CDR3 DNA: TGTGCCAGCAGTCCCCTCCCGGGAGCGAACACCGGGGAGCTGTTTTTT
D gene: -; clone size: -; CDR3 length: 16; V gene: TRBV21-1; J gene: TRBJ2-7; CDR3 protein: CASSNRMWDTAYEQYF; CDR3 DNA: TGTGCCAGCAGCAATCGGATGTGGGACACAGCCTACGAGCAGTACTTC
D gene: TRBD1; clone size: -; CDR3 length: 15; V gene: TRBV18; J gene: TRBJ1-5; CDR3 protein: CASSSGQSSNQPQHF; CDR3 DNA: TGTGCCAGCTCATCGGGACAGTCTAGCAATCAGCCCCAGCATTTT
D gene: -; clone size: -; CDR3 length: 16; V gene: TRBV19; J gene: TRBJ1-5; CDR3 protein: CASSFPLQLSNQPQHF; CDR3 DNA: TGTGCCAGTAGTTTCCCCCTACAGTTGAGCAATCAGCCCCAGCATTTT
D gene: -; clone size: -; CDR3 length: 15; V gene: TRBV15; J gene: TRBJ2-1; CDR3 protein: CATSRDGLTMGMQFF; CDR3 DNA: TGTGCCACCAGCAGAGATGGGCTCACAATGGGTATGCAGTTCTTC
D gene: -; clone size: -; CDR3 length: 15; V gene: TRBV28; J gene: TRBJ1-6; CDR3 protein: CASRRGTLHNSPLHF; CDR3 DNA: TGTGCCAGCAGGAGAGGGACATTGCATAATTCACCCCTCCACTTT
D gene: -; clone size: -; CDR3 length: 23; V gene: TRBV21-1; J gene: TRBJ1-4; CDR3 protein: CASSNRKAPGGTDYTNHNEKLFF; CDR3 DNA: TGTGCCAGCAGCAACAGGAAGGCCCCCGGCGGGACCGACTACACCAACCACAATGAAAAACTGTTTTTT
D gene: TRBD1; clone size: -; CDR3 length: 14; V gene: TRBV27; J gene: TRBJ1-3; CDR3 protein: CASSPRTGGNTIYF; CDR3 DNA: TGTGCCAGCAGTCCACGGACAGGGGGAAACACCATATATTTT
D gene: -; clone size: -; CDR3 length: 14; V gene: TRBV10-3; J gene: TRBJ1-4; CDR3 protein: CAISEAGLSEKLFF; CDR3 DNA: TGTGCCATCAGTGAGGCCGGGCTGAGTGAAAAACTGTTTTTT
D gene: TRBD1; clone size: -; CDR3 length: 13; V gene: TRBV4-1; J gene: TRBJ2-7; CDR3 protein: CASSRTGDYEQYF; CDR3 DNA: TGCGCCAGCAGCCGGACAGGGGACTACGAGCAGTACTTC
D gene: TRBD2; clone size: -; CDR3 length: 15; V gene: TRBV7-7; J gene: TRBJ2-1; CDR3 protein: CASSLNSGRSNEQFF; CDR3 DNA: TGTGCTAGCAGCTTGAATAGCGGGAGGTCGAATGAGCAGTTCTTC
D gene: -; clone size: -; CDR3 length: 15; V gene: TRBV18; J gene: TRBJ2-7; CDR3 protein: CASSPPGTISYEQYF; CDR3 DNA: TGTGCCAGCTCACCCCCCGGGACAATTTCCTACGAGCAGTACTTC
D gene: -; clone size: few; CDR3 length: 14; V gene: TRBV28; J gene: TRBJ2-1; CDR3 protein: CASSVDSEYNEQFF; CDR3 DNA: TGTGCCAGCAGTGTGGACTCCGAGTACAATGAGCAGTTCTTC
D gene: TRBD1; clone size: -; CDR3 length: 17; V gene: TRBV7-2; J gene: TRBJ1-6; CDR3 protein: CASSAGQVASYNSPLHF; CDR3 DNA: TGTGCCAGCAGCGCAGGACAGGTGGCGTCCTATAATTCACCCCTCCACTTT
D gene: -; clone size: -; CDR3 length: 11; V gene: TRBV19; J gene: TRBJ2-1; CDR3 protein: CASSIVGEQFF; CDR3 DNA: TGTGCCAGTAGTATAGTTGGGGAGCAGTTCTTC
D gene: TRBD1; clone size: -; CDR3 length: 15; V gene: TRBV2; J gene: TRBJ2-3; CDR3 protein: CAKQLGQGAGDTQYF; CDR3 DNA: TGTGCCAAACAACTGGGACAGGGGGCAGGAGATACGCAGTATTTT
D gene: -; clone size: -; CDR3 length: 12; V gene: TRBV4-2; J gene: TRBJ1-1; CDR3 protein: CASMGRDTEAFF; CDR3 DNA: TGTGCCAGCATGGGGAGGGACACTGAAGCTTTCTTT
D gene: TRBD2; clone size: -; CDR3 length: 17; V gene: TRBV2; J gene: TRBJ2-3; CDR3 protein: CASSAQSSGRAGDTQYF; CDR3 DNA: TGTGCCAGCAGTGCACAATCTAGCGGGAGGGCCGGAGATACGCAGTATTTT
D gene: TRBD2; clone size: -; CDR3 length: 15; V gene: TRBV27; J gene: TRBJ2-5; CDR3 protein: CASSFQREGRETQYF; CDR3 DNA: TGTGCCAGCAGTTTCCAGCGGGAGGGCCGAGAGACCCAGTACTTC
D gene: TRBD1; clone size: -; CDR3 length: 12; V gene: TRBV19; J gene: TRBJ1-1; CDR3 protein: CASSQGGTEAFF; CDR3 DNA: TGTGCCAGTAGTCAGGGGGGCACTGAAGCTTTCTTT
D gene: -; clone size: -; CDR3 length: 12; V gene: TRBV28; J gene: TRBJ1-2; CDR3 protein: CASTGSPYGYTF; CDR3 DNA: TGTGCCAGCACCGGCAGTCCCTATGGCTACACCTTC
D gene: TRBD1; clone size: -; CDR3 length: 13; V gene: TRBV7-2; J gene: TRBJ2-7; CDR3 protein: CASSLRDRGVQYF; CDR3 DNA: TGTGCCAGCAGCTTACGGGACAGGGGCGTGCAGTACTTC